Sequencing of this T cell receptor beta chain was carried out in a study of shared clonotypes between healthy human individuals. For each subset, genomic DNA was distributed in equal portions over several immunoSEQ plates. The protocol was immunoSEQ multiplex PCR, while the TCRdb copy is restricted to in-frame clones and leaves out a portion. Seen here are roughly 2 million clones, about 95% observed once, and the top ten hold 0.9% to 1.3%. As defined, naive CD8 cells were CD45RO-negative and positively selected for CCR7, with terminally differentiated effector memory CD45RA+ cells excluded. Every one of the donors was a Caucasian adult that lived in Nashville, Tennessee. General study results and limits: Compared with clonotypes that all four donors shared, non-shared clonotypes had lower generation probabilities. Blood was the only sampled material, and tissue repertoires likely differ.

Regarding this clone: No antigen is known for it.

Trimming took 6 bases from V and 3 from J; bases not matched to a gene: 2. The CDR3 is 13 residues long. The germline gives CDR1 MNHEY, CDR2 SVGAGI. The source is a man between 18 and 35 years old in good health. This chain uses TRBV6-5 with TRBJ1-1, with 9 nucleotides matching TRBD1. The source material was naive CD8+ T cells sorted from blood. The CDR3 bases are TGTGCCAGCAGGACAGGGGGAGACACTGAAGCTTTCTTT. Its translation is CASRTGGDTEAFF.